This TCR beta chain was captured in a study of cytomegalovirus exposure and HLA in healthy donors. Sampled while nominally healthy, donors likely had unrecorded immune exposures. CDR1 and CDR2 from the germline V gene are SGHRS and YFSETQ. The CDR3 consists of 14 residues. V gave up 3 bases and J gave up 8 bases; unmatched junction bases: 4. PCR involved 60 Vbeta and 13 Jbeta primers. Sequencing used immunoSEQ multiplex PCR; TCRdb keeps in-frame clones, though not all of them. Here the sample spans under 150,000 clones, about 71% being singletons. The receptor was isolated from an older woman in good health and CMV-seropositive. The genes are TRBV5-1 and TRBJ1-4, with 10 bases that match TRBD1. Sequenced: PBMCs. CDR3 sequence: CASSSGQGSEKLFF. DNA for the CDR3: TGCGCCAGCAGCTCGGGACAGGGGAGCGAAAAACTGTTTTTT.